Listed here are 15 T cell receptor beta chains from one sample, sequenced in a study of breast tumors, draining lymph nodes, adjacent tissues. Axillary draining lymph nodes of breast cancer patients supplied the node samples. MiXCR, applied by TCRdb to the multiplex PCR reads, yields one record per CDR3 protein. The sample has tens of thousands of distinct CDR3 sequences; roughly a fifth are singletons. The sample taken for sequencing was axillary lymph node tissue. These receptors were taken from a female donor with breast cancer. Some clones in this sample may be carry-over from other donors' samples.

This clonotype was picked up many times. The chain couples TRBV4-2 to TRBJ1-2; 10 nucleotides align to TRBD1. CDR1 LGHNA and CDR2 YNFKEQ come from the germline V gene. V gave up 0 bases and J gave up 7 bases; unmatched junction bases: 14. The CDR3 totals 18 residues. The CDR3 reads CASSQDSDGQGVGGGYTF. The CDR3 DNA is TGTGCCAGCAGCCAAGATTCGGATGGACAGGGGGTTGGGGGTGGCTACACCTTC.

This clonotype has ten or more counts. This rearrangement joins TRBV7-6 to TRBJ1-5, with D hard to call. The germline gives CDR1 SGHVS, CDR2 FNYEAQ. This CDR3 spans 15 amino acids. V dropped 1 base and J dropped 4 bases, with 11 bases sitting between them. CDR3 amino acids: CASSLVASKNQPQHF. CDR3 coding DNA: TGTGCCAGCAGCTTAGTGGCCAGTAAGAATCAGCCCCAGCATTTT.

The chain joins TRBV12-3 or TRBV12-4 to TRBJ2-3, with 11 bases identical to TRBD2. Unmatched junction bases numbered 11, after V lost 5 bases and J lost 4 bases. The CDR3 is 17 residues long. The CDR3: CASSITSSGRNADTQYF. CDR3 coding DNA: TGTGCCAGCAGTATAACTTCTAGCGGGAGGAACGCAGATACGCAGTATTTT.

This clonotype was observed many times. This rearrangement joins TRBV24-1 to TRBJ2-1, with 11 bases matching TRBD2. From germline, CDR1 is KGHDR and CDR2 SFDVKD. This CDR3 contains 15 residues. V lost 7 bases, J lost 12 bases, and 13 bases stayed unmatched. CDR3 residues: CATSLALITSGRQFF. The CDR3 nucleotides read TGTGCCACCAGCCTCGCCCTGATCACTAGCGGGAGGCAGTTCTTC.

This clonotype was recorded many times. V usage is TRBV27 and J usage is TRBJ2-7; D unresolved. This CDR3 is 13 amino acids long. V was trimmed by 5 bases and J by 6 bases, leaving 14 bases between them. Germline V gene sequence: CDR1 MNHEY, CDR2 SMNVEV (reference sequence). Here the CDR3 DNA reads TGTGCCAGCAGTGTCGTTATTTTTGGCGAGCAGTACTTC. This codes for CASSVVIFGEQYF.

With regard to this clonotype: A much more abundant neighbour one base away suggests this may be a read error. This likely comes from a read error, as the CDR3 has no conserved phenylalanine or tryptophan at its end. This chain uses TRBV4-2 with TRBJ2-5; tentative D call: TRBD2 (6 bases). The CDR3 sequence is 13 residues long. CDR1 and CDR2 (germline): LGHNA, YNFKEQ. The CDR3 sequence is CASSAEGGEAQYS. For the CDR3, the DNA is TGTGCCAGCAGCGCGGAGGGAGGAGAGGCCCAGTACTCC.

This clonotype came up many times. The chain combines TRBV7-8 with TRBJ2-7; possibly TRBD2 for D (6 bases). Germline V CDR1 and CDR2: SGHVS, FQNEAQ. Deletions cut 1 base from V and 0 bases from J, with 10 bases between. There are 15 residues in the CDR3. The CDR3 reads CASSLDGRSSYEQYF. Written as DNA, the CDR3 is TGTGCCAGCAGCTTAGACGGGAGAAGCTCCTACGAGCAGTACTTC.

This clonotype has more than one count but fewer than ten. The chain combines TRBV28 with TRBJ2-5; D unresolved. The CDR3 contains 12 residues. CDR1 is MDHEN and CDR2 is SYDVKM in the germline V gene. V was shortened by 6 bases and J by 5 bases, with 10 bases between the two germline ends. The CDR3 DNA reads TGTGCCAGCAGGGTGGTCGGGGAGACCCAGTACTTC. Residues: CASRVVGETQYF.

This clonotype was seen repeatedly, ten times or more. CDR3 sequence: CATSGASGTETQYF. The DNA for the CDR3 is TGTGCCACCTCCGGGGCTAGCGGGACAGAGACCCAGTACTTC. The gene calls are TRBV24-1 and TRBJ2-5; 9 nucleotides line up with TRBD2. With 9 bases clipped from V and 4 bases from J, the junction kept 8 bases outside the gene matches. The CDR3 runs 14 residues. CDR1 and CDR2 (germline): KGHDR, SFDVKD.

This clonotype was observed many times. The rearrangement joins TRBV5-1 to TRBJ2-3, with 12 bases identical to TRBD2. V gave up 3 bases and J gave up 0 bases; unmatched junction bases: 2. The CDR3 runs 16 residues. The germline gives CDR1 SGHRS, CDR2 YFSETQ. The CDR3 spells CASSSGTSGSTDTQYF. The CDR3 DNA is TGCGCCAGCAGCTCCGGGACTAGCGGGAGCACAGATACGCAGTATTTT.

Of note for this clonotype: A much larger clonotype is one base distant, so this may be a read error. The chain is built from TRBV20-1 and TRBJ1-5; the D gene is possibly TRBD1 (6 bases). The CDR3 is 14 residues long. Trimming pared 3 bases from V and 7 bases from J, leaving 16 bases between. Looked up from germline, CDR1 is DFQATT and CDR2 is SNEGSKA (reference sequence). CDR3 coding DNA: TGCAGTGCTAGCGAAGGGGGGCCAGGCCAGCCCCAGCATTTT. Protein: CSASEGGPGQPQHF.

This clonotype was seen at least ten times. This rearrangement joins TRBV20-1 to TRBJ2-7; 11 bases match TRBD2. CDR1 is DFQATT, CDR2 SNEGSKA, per germline (reference sequence). The J segment lost 5 bases and the V segment lost 3 bases, leaving 33 bases of the junction unmatched. The CDR3 length is 23 residues. The DNA for the CDR3 is TGCAGTGCTAGGGAACCTGGAACGAAACTGCGGACTAGCGGGCTGGGGGGTAGGAACGAGCAGTACTTC. Protein: CSAREPGTKLRTSGLGGRNEQYF.

Notes on this clonotype: This may be a read error: a much more frequent sequence differs by one nucleotide. The chain carries TRBV5-1 and TRBJ2-1; 7 positions agree with TRBD2. Germline V CDR1 and CDR2: SGHRS, YFSETQ. This CDR3 has 16 amino acids. CDR3 in amino acids: CASSLSGREGRNEQSF. The CDR3 bases are TGCGCCAGCAGCTTGAGTGGGAGGGAGGGCCGCAATGAGCAGTCCTTC. The full variable domain, in which reference TRBV5-1 and TRBJ2-1 provide the parts outside the CDR3, is KAGVTQTPRYLIKTRGQQVTLSCSPISGHRSVSWYQQTPGQGLQFLFEYFSETQRNKGNFPGRFSGRQFSNSRSEMNVSTLELGDSALYLCASSLSGREGRNEQSFGPGTRLTVL.

V is TRBV5-1 and J is TRBJ2-7; 7 bases agree with TRBD1. Losses at the gene ends were 4 bases for V and 5 bases for J; bases not matched to a gene: 12. The CDR3 sequence is 15 residues long. The V gene's germline CDR1 is SGHRS and CDR2 YFSETQ. The DNA of the CDR3 is TGCGCCAGCAGCCCGGACGGCGAGGGGGCGGACGAGCAGTACTTC. Translating it yields CASSPDGEGADEQYF.

This clonotype was detected ten times or more. This chain connects TRBV19 to TRBJ2-7; D is unclear. V dropped 0 bases and J dropped 6 bases, with 9 bases sitting between them. The V gene's germline CDR1 is LNHDA and CDR2 SQIVND (reference sequence). CDR3 length: 13 amino acids. The CDR3 bases are TGTGCCAGTAGTATAGAGGGGTCGGGCGAGCAGTACTTC. Translated: CASSIEGSGEQYF.